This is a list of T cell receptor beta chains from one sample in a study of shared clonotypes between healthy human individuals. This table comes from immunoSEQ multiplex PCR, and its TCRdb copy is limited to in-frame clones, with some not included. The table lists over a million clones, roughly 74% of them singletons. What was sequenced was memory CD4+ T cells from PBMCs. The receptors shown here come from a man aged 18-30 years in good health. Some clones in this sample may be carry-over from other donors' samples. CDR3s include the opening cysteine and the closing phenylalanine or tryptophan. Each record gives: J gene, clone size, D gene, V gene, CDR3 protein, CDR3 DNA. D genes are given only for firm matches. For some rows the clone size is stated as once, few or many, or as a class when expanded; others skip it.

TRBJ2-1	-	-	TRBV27	CASKSPNEQFF	TGTGCCAGCAAGTCCCCGAATGAGCAGTTCTTC
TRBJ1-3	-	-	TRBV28	CASSFLKTSGHTIYF	TGTGCCAGCAGTTTTTTGAAAACCTCAGGACACACCATATATTTT
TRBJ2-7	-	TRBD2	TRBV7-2	CASSLTGLAYEQYF	TGTGCCAGCAGCTTAACAGGACTAGCCTACGAGCAGTACTTC
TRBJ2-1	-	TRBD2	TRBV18	CASSPTLTSGRRDEQFF	TGTGCCAGCTCACCAACCCTCACTAGCGGGAGACGTGATGAGCAGTTCTTC
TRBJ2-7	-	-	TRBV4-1	CASSQAPGWGAALSEQYF	TGCGCCAGCAGCCAAGCTCCGGGTTGGGGGGCCGCCCTTTCCGAGCAGTACTTC
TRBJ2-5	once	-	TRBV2	CASSASPGQETQYF	TGTGCCAGCAGTGCCTCCCCCGGGCAAGAGACCCAGTACTTC
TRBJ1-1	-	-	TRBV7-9	CASTRSGVDTEAFF	TGTGCCAGCACCCGGTCAGGGGTAGACACTGAAGCTTTCTTT
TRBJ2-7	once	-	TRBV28	CASSLSPYEQYF	TGTGCCAGCAGTTTATCTCCCTACGAGCAGTACTTC
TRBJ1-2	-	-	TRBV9	CASTYSGTGIGYTF	TGTGCCAGCACTTATTCCGGGACGGGGATCGGCTACACCTTC
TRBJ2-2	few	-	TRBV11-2	CASSLFSGELSAGELFF	TGTGCCAGCAGCTTATTTAGCGGAGAGCTTTCGGCCGGGGAGCTGTTTTTT
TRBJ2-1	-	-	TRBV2	CASSEGGNPLVYEQFF	TGTGCCAGCAGTGAAGGAGGCAACCCACTTGTTTATGAGCAGTTCTTC
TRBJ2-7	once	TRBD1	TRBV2	CASSRRGGRSSYEQYF	TGTGCCAGCAGTCGAAGAGGGGGCAGGAGCTCCTACGAGCAGTACTTC
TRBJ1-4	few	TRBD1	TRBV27	CASSLGDSNEKLFF	TGTGCCAGCAGTTTAGGGGACAGTAATGAAAAACTGTTTTTT
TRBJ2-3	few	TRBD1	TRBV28	CASTTSGQGAFGDTQYF	TGTGCCAGCACTACCTCCGGACAGGGGGCGTTTGGAGATACGCAGTATTTT
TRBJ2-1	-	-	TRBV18	CASSPQQRDEQFF	TGTGCCAGCTCACCACAACAGCGCGATGAGCAGTTCTTC
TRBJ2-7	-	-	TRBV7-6	CASSSAGTETYEQYF	TGTGCCAGCAGCTCTGCCGGGACGGAGACCTACGAGCAGTACTTC
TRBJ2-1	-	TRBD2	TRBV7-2	CASSFPSGFNEQFF	TGTGCCAGCAGCTTCCCTAGCGGGTTCAATGAGCAGTTCTTC
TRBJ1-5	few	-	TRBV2	CASTFSVTGLSQPQHF	TGTGCCAGCACGTTCTCTGTTACAGGTCTTAGCCAGCCCCAGCATTTT
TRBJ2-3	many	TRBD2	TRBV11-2	CASSPTSGTDTQYF	TGTGCCAGCAGCCCGACTAGCGGCACAGATACGCAGTATTTT
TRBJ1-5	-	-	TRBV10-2	CASSKGWEQPQHF	TGCGCCAGCAGTAAGGGGTGGGAACAGCCCCAGCATTTT
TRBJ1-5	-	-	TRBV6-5	CASSLKGHSNQPQHF	TGTGCCAGCAGTTTGAAGGGTCATAGCAATCAGCCCCAGCATTTT
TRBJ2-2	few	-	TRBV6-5	CASSYGKRTGELFF	TGTGCCAGCAGTTACGGGAAGAGAACCGGGGAGCTGTTTTTT
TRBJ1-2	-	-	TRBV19	CASSMSSGEGYTF	TGTGCCAGTAGTATGAGTTCGGGGGAAGGCTACACCTTC
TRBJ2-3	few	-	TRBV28	CASSPGGPDTQYF	TGTGCCAGCAGTCCCGGGGGCCCAGATACGCAGTATTTT
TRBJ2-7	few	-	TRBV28	CASKKQYF	TGTGCCAGCAAAAAGCAGTACTTC
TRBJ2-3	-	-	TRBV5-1	CASSSTTGRGGLTSRIQGDTQYF	TGCGCCAGCAGCTCCACGACAGGGCGTGGGGGGTTGACTAGCCGGATCCAGGGAGATACGCAGTATTTT
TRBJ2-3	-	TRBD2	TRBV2	CASRPASGVTDTQYF	TGTGCCAGCAGGCCAGCTAGCGGTGTCACAGATACGCAGTATTTT
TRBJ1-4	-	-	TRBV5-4	CASSFWGGSEKLFF	TGTGCCAGCAGCTTTTGGGGCGGGAGTGAAAAACTGTTTTTT
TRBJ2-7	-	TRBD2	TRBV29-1	CSVETGRVQDF	TGCAGCGTTGAAACGGGGAGGGTACAAGACTTC
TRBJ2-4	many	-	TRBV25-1	CASSRAGAENIQYF	TGTGCCAGCAGTCGTGCAGGGGCCGAAAACATTCAGTACTTC
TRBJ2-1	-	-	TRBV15	CATSREAGLGQFF	TGTGCCACCAGCAGAGAGGCAGGGCTTGGGCAGTTCTTC
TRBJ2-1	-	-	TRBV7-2	CASSLGRDNEQFF	TGTGCCAGCAGCTTAGGACGGGACAATGAGCAGTTCTTC
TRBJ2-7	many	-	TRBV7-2	CASSHWGWATYEQYF	TGTGCCAGCAGTCACTGGGGGTGGGCAACCTACGAGCAGTACTTC
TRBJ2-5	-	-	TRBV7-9	CASSHPIFETQYF	TGTGCCAGCAGCCACCCCATTTTTGAGACCCAGTACTTC
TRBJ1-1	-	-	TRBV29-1	CSVQGQVNTEAFF	TGCAGCGTCCAGGGGCAGGTGAACACTGAAGCTTTCTTT
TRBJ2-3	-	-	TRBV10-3	CAIGGLGLGLYF	TGTGCCATCGGGGGACTCGGCCTCGGATTGTATTTT
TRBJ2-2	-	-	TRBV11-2	CASSLLGRGTGELFF	TGTGCCAGCAGCTTGCTGGGCAGGGGAACCGGGGAGCTGTTTTTT
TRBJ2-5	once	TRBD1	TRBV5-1	CASSSAGTGEETQYF	TGCGCCAGCAGCTCCGCCGGGACAGGGGAAGAGACCCAGTACTTC
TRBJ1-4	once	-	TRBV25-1	CASTRGDHEKLFF	TGTGCCAGCACTAGGGGGGACCATGAAAAACTGTTTTTT
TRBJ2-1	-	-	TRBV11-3	CASSSPRGAYNEQFF	TGTGCCAGCAGCTCCCCCCGCGGGGCCTACAATGAGCAGTTCTTC
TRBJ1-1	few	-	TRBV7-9	CASSPPRTTTEAFF	TGTGCCAGCAGCCCTCCAAGGACAACCACTGAAGCTTTCTTT
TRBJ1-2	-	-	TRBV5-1	CASSLAAGEGYGYTF	TGCGCCAGCAGCTTGGCGGCAGGGGAGGGCTATGGCTACACCTTC
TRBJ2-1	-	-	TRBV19	CASSIGSPNYNEQFF	TGTGCCAGTAGTATCGGGTCGCCTAACTACAATGAGCAGTTCTTC
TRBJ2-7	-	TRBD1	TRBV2	CASRTLRTGWVYEQYF	TGTGCCAGCAGAACACTTAGGACAGGGTGGGTCTACGAGCAGTACTTC
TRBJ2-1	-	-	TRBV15	CATSRDQGKTGYNEQFF	TGTGCCACCAGCAGAGATCAGGGCAAAACGGGTTACAATGAGCAGTTCTTC
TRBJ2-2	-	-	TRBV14	CASSPSRQVRLGELFF	TGTGCCAGCAGCCCGTCCAGACAGGTGAGGCTAGGGGAGCTGTTTTTT
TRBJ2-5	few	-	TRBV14	CASSPRLGETQYF	TGTGCCAGCAGCCCTCGTCTGGGGGAGACCCAGTACTTC
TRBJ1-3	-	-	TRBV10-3	CAISEPGFGNTIYF	TGTGCCATCAGTGAACCAGGGTTTGGAAACACCATATATTTT
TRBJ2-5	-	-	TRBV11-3	CASSLGRVEGETQYF	TGTGCCAGCAGCTTAGGAAGGGTTGAGGGAGAGACCCAGTACTTC
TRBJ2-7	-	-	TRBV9	CASSVIPGPRYEQYF	TGTGCCAGCAGCGTAATACCGGGCCCTCGGTACGAGCAGTACTTC
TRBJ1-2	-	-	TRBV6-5	CSSGTSYGYTF	TGTTCATCCGGGACTTCTTATGGCTACACCTTC
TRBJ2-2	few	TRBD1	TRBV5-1	CASSPPGQGGPGELFF	TGCGCCAGCAGCCCCCCGGGACAGGGAGGTCCCGGGGAGCTGTTTTTT
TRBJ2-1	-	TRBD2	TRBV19	CASTRSWTSVYNEQFF	TGTGCCAGTACGCGATCTTGGACTAGCGTCTACAATGAGCAGTTCTTC